A selection of T cell receptor beta chains follows, all from one sample in a study of regulatory T cells in long-lasting Graves disease. MiXCR, applied by TCRdb to the multiplex PCR reads, yields one record per CDR3 protein. The repertoire includes about 470,000 distinct CDR3 sequences, roughly 21% of them detected once, and about 6.6% sits in the top ten. Sample: peripheral blood mononuclear cells (PBMCs), taken when the disease was refractory, from a patient treated with antithyroid drugs. These receptors were taken from a female donor with Graves disease. CDR3s include the opening cysteine and the closing phenylalanine or tryptophan. Each record gives: J gene, D gene, V gene, clone size, CDR3 DNA, CDR3 protein. A D gene is named only where the DNA matches it firmly. Clone sizes are given selectively: once, few, many, or a class where the clone is expanded.

>TRBJ1-4|TRBD1|TRBV19|.
TGTGCCAGTAGTGGGACAGTTACTAATGAAAAACTGTTTTTT
CASSGTVTNEKLFF
>TRBJ1-4|.|TRBV7-8|few
TGTGCCAGCAGCCCCGATCTGGACCTGGTGACAACAACTAATGAAAAACTGTTTTTT
CASSPDLDLVTTTNEKLFF
>TRBJ2-7|.|TRBV5-1|.
TGCGCCAGCAGCTTGGGGGGGGCGGTAGCCTACGAGCAGTACTTC
CASSLGGAVAYEQYF
>TRBJ2-7|TRBD1|TRBV27|.
TGTGCCAGCAGTTTATCCTCCGGGACAGGGGGCTACGAGCAGTACTTC
CASSLSSGTGGYEQYF
>TRBJ1-5|TRBD1|TRBV5-1|.
TGCGCCAGCAGCTTCGGAATTACAGGGGGCGATCAGCCCCAGCATTTT
CASSFGITGGDQPQHF
>TRBJ1-2|.|TRBV7-9|few
TGTGCCAGCAGCTTGCCGATGAATGGCTACACCTTC
CASSLPMNGYTF
>TRBJ2-3|.|TRBV18|.
TGTGCCAGCTCACCGCCAGGGGAAACAGATACGCAGTATTTT
CASSPPGETDTQYF
>TRBJ2-5|.|TRBV7-8|many
TGTGCCAGCAGCTTATCCGCGTACCAAGAGACCCAGTACTTC
CASSLSAYQETQYF
>TRBJ1-5|.|TRBV12-3/TRBV12-4|many
TGTGCCAGCAGTTTGTTAGGGCATCAGCCCCAGCATTTT
CASSLLGHQPQHF
>TRBJ1-2|.|TRBV19|few
TGTGCCAGTAGGGGAAGTGGCTACACCTTC
CASRGSGYTF
>TRBJ2-7|TRBD1|TRBV27|many
TGTGCCAGCAGTGAGGGACAGGGGTCGTACGAGCAGTACTTC
CASSEGQGSYEQYF
>TRBJ2-7|.|TRBV15|many
TGTGCCACCAGCAGAGAAGAGCGGCTTGACTACTACGAGCAGTACTTC
CATSREERLDYYEQYF
>TRBJ1-1|.|TRBV5-1|.
TGCGCCAGTTCCATGAGTGTGCCCGGCGGAATCACGTGGACTGAAGCTTTCTTT
CASSMSVPGGITWTEAFF
>TRBJ1-1|.|TRBV19|few
TGTGCCAGTAGTGAAACCGGACAGAACACTGAAGCTTTCTTT
CASSETGQNTEAFF
>TRBJ1-1|.|TRBV6-2/TRBV6-3|.
TGTGCCAGCAGTTCAGTAGGGGTCACTGAAGCTTTCTTT
CASSSVGVTEAFF
>TRBJ1-2|.|TRBV12-3/TRBV12-4|many
TGTGCCAGCACCTCCCCGGCCACCTATGGCTACACCTTC
CASTSPATYGYTF
>TRBJ1-6|.|TRBV11-2|many
TGTGCCAGCAGCTTAGCCCGGACCGAACCCCTCCACTTT
CASSLARTEPLHF
>TRBJ2-5|.|TRBV20-1|few
TGCAGTGCCAGGACTATCCAAGAGACCCAGTACTTC
CSARTIQETQYF
>TRBJ2-5|.|TRBV6-2/TRBV6-3|many
TGTGCCAGCCAAACAAGAGGCCAGGGTGGTTCGGGGACCCAGTACTTC
CASQTRGQGGSGTQYF
>TRBJ2-5|.|TRBV19|.
TGTGCCAGTAGCAGGGACACGCAGGCCTCACGAGAGACCCAGTACTTC
CASSRDTQASRETQYF
>TRBJ2-7|TRBD2|TRBV12-3/TRBV12-4|few
TGTGCCAGCAGTTCCGCTCGACAGAGCGGGATCTACGAGCAGTACTTC
CASSSARQSGIYEQYF
>TRBJ2-5|.|TRBV18|few
TGTGCCAGCTCACCACAGGGTAATGAAGAGACCCAGTACTTC
CASSPQGNEETQYF